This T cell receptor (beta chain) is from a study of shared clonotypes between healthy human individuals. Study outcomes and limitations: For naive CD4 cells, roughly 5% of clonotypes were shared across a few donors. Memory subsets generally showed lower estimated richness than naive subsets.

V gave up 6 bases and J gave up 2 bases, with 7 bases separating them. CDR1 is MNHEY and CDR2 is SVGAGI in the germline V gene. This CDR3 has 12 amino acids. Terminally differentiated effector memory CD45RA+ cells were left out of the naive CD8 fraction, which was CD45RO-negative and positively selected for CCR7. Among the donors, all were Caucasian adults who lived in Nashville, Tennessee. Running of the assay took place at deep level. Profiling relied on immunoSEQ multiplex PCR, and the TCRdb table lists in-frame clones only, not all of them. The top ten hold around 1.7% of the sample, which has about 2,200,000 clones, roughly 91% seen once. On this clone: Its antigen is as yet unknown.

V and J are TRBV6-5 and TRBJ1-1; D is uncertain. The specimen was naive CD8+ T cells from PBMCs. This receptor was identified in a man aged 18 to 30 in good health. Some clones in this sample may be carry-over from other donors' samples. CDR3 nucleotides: TGTGCCAGCAGCTACATAAACACTGAAGCTTTCTTT. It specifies CASSYINTEAFF.